This TCR beta chain came from a study of molecular identifiers for immune sequencing clone quantification. Broader study findings: The study found clones above 20 RNA copies held over 97% of effector molecules and under 1% in naive cells.

Between the trimmed V and J ends, which lost 3 bases and 4 bases, there was a span of 20 bases. The CDR3 consists of 17 residues. The germline V gene encodes CDR1 LNHDA and CDR2 SQIVND (reference sequence). The use of previously described methods and listed TCR primers produced the bulk TCR libraries. Using its own MiXCR run on the PCR reads, TCRdb lists one record per CDR3 protein. Here the sample spans a few hundred thousand distinct CDR3 sequences, 24% being singletons. Notes on this clonotype: Antigen specificity is unknown.

The material sequenced was naive CD8+ T cells from blood, with Jurkat cell RNA spiked in. Subset meaning: FACS-sorted CD8+CD4-CCR7+CD45RA+ naive T cells. The sequence derives from a human donor in good health. Some libraries in this study had Jurkat cell RNA spiked in. The chain joins TRBV19 to TRBJ2-3, with D possibly TRBD2 on 6 matching bases. Written as DNA, the CDR3 is TGTGCCAGTAGTATTGTTGGAGGGGATGCCAGCGCAGATACGCAGTATTTT. It translates to CASSIVGGDASADTQYF.